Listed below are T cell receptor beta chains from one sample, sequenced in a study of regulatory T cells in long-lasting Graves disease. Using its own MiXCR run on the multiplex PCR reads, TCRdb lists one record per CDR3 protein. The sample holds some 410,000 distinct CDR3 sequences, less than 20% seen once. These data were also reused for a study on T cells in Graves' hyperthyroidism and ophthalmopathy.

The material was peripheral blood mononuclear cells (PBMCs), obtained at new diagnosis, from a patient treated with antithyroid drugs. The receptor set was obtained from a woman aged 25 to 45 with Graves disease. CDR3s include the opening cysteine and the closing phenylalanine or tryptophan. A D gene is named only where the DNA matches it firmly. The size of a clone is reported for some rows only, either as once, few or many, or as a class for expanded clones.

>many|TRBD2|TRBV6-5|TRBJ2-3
CASSYSDLGPAGEADTQYF
TGTGCCAGCAGTTACTCCGATCTAGGACCAGCGGGAGAGGCGGATACGCAGTATTTT
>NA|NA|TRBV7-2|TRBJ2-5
CASRASGSKETQYF
TGTGCCAGCAGAGCGAGCGGGTCTAAAGAGACCCAGTACTTC
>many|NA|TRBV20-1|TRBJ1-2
CSARDPEDYGYTF
TGCAGTGCTAGGGACCCAGAAGACTATGGCTACACCTTC
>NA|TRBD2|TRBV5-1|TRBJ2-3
CASSSAGTRDTQYF
TGCGCCAGCAGTTCAGCGGGAACGAGGGATACGCAGTATTTT
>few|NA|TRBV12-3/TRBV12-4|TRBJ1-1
CASTSGWGTEAFF
TGTGCCAGCACTTCCGGGTGGGGCACTGAAGCTTTCTTT
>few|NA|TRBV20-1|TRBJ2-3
CSARGDLRLGGTDTQYF
TGCAGTGCTAGAGGGGACCTCAGGCTGGGGGGCACAGATACGCAGTATTTT
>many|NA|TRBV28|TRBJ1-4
CASSFVNWEDEKLFF
TGTGCCAGCAGTTTTGTGAATTGGGAAGATGAAAAACTGTTTTTT
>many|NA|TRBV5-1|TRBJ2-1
CASSLLLRDNEQFF
TGCGCCAGCAGCTTGCTGCTGAGGGACAATGAGCAGTTCTTC
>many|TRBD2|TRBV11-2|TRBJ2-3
CASSSLITSGRYTDTQYF
TGTGCCAGCAGCTCCCTTATAACTAGCGGGAGGTACACAGATACGCAGTATTTT
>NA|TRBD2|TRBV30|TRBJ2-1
CAWSFDASGPTYNEQFF
TGTGCCTGGAGCTTCGACGCTAGCGGGCCTACCTACAATGAGCAGTTCTTC
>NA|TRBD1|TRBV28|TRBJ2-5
CASSPGTGESETQYF
TGTGCCAGCAGTCCCGGGACAGGGGAGTCGGAGACCCAGTACTTC
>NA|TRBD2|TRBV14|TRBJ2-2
CASSQGRQREMGTGELFF
TGTGCCAGCAGCCAAGGGAGACAGCGGGAGATGGGGACCGGGGAGCTGTTTTTT
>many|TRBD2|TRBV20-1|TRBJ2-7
CSARILAGVSSYEQYF
TGCAGTGCTAGAATACTAGCGGGGGTGAGCTCCTACGAGCAGTACTTC
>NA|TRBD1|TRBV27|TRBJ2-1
CASSSQGTGSYNEQFF
TGTGCCAGCAGTTCCCAGGGGACAGGGAGCTACAATGAGCAGTTCTTC
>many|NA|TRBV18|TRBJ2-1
CASSLDESGYNEQFF
TGTGCCAGCTCACTGGACGAAAGCGGGTACAATGAGCAGTTCTTC
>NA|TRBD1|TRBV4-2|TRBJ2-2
CASSLGQLINTGELFF
TGTGCCAGCAGCCTGGGACAGCTTATTAACACCGGGGAGCTGTTTTTT
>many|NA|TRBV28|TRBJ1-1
CASSTQMNTEAFF
TGTGCCAGCAGCACACAGATGAACACTGAAGCTTTCTTT
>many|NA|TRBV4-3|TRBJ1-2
CASSPSSTGSYGYTF
TGCGCCAGCAGCCCTTCTTCTACGGGGTCCTATGGCTACACCTTC
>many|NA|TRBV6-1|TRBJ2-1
CASRRSLSSYNEQFF
TGTGCCAGCAGAAGGAGCTTGAGCTCCTACAATGAGCAGTTCTTC
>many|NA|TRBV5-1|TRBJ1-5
CASSPGVNNQPQHF
TGCGCCAGCAGCCCGGGGGTGAACAATCAGCCCCAGCATTTT
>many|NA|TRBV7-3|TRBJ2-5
CASSLVARRKQETQYF
TGTGCCAGCAGCTTAGTTGCCAGGCGAAAACAAGAGACCCAGTACTTC
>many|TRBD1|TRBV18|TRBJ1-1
CASSPRQGDTEAFF
TGTGCCAGCTCACCCCGACAGGGTGATACTGAAGCTTTCTTT
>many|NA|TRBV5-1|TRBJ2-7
CASSLGRQTYEQYF
TGCGCCAGCAGCTTGGGTAGACAGACCTACGAGCAGTACTTC